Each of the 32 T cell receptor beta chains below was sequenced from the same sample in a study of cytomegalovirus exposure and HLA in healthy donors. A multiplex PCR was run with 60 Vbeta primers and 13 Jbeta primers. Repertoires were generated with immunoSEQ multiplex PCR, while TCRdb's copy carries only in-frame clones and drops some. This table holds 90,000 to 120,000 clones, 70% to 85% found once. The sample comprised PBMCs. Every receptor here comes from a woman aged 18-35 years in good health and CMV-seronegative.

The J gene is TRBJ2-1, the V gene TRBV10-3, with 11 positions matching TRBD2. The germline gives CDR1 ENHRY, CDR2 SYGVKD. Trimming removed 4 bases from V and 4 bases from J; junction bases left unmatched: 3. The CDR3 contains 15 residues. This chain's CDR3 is CAISVTSGIYNEQFF. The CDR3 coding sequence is TGTGCCATCAGTGTGACTAGCGGGATATACAATGAGCAGTTCTTC.

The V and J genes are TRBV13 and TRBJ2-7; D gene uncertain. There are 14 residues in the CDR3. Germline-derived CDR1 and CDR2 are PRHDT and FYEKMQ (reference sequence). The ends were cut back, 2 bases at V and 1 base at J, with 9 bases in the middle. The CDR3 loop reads CASSLSPESYEQYF. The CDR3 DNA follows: TGTGCCAGCAGCTTAAGCCCTGAATCCTACGAGCAGTACTTC.

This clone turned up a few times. Here the CDR3 reads CASRLAGGGEQFF. The CDR3, as DNA: TGTGCCTCTCGACTAGCGGGAGGGGGGGAACAGTTCTTC. This rearrangement joins TRBV10-3 to TRBJ2-1; 14 bases are a match to TRBD2. The V segment lost 11 bases and the J segment 13 bases; nucleotides outside the gene matches: 10. The V gene's germline CDR1 is ENHRY and CDR2 SYGVKD. The CDR3 sequence is 13 residues long.

CDR3 in amino acids: CAKSQRVWETQYF. In nucleotides, the CDR3 is TGTGCCAAAAGCCAACGGGTATGGGAGACCCAGTACTTC. The chain couples TRBV2 to TRBJ2-5; the D is unclear. The germline V and J ends were trimmed by 10 bases and 5 bases, with 17 bases remaining between them. Germline V lookup: CDR1 SNHLY, CDR2 FYNNEI. The CDR3 extends over 13 amino acids.

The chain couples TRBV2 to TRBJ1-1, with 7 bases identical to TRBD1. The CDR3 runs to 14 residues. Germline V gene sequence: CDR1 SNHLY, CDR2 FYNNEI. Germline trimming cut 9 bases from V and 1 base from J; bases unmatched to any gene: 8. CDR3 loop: CARRTGVSNTEAFF. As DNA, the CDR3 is TGTGCCAGGCGGACAGGTGTATCGAACACTGAAGCTTTCTTT.

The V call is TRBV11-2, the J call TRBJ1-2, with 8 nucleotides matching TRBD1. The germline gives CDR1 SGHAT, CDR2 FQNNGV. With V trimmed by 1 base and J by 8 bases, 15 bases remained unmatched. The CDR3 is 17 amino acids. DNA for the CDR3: TGTGCCAGCAGCTTAGGACAGCCGGACAGGGCTAGGAAGGGCTACACCTTC. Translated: CASSLGQPDRARKGYTF.

CDR3 DNA sequence: TGTGCCAGCAGCTTCAGGGGGGTCGATGAGCAGTTCTTC. It translates to CASSFRGVDEQFF. The rearrangement links TRBV2 to TRBJ2-1, with D possibly being TRBD1 (7 bases). CDR1 and CDR2 from the germline V gene are SNHLY and FYNNEI. The V and J ends lost 6 bases and 8 bases respectively, with 14 bases between them. This CDR3 has 13 amino acids.

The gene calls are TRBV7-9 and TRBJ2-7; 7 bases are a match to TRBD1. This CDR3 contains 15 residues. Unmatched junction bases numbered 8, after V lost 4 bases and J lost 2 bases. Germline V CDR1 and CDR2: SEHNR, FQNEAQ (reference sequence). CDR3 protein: CASSSGQWNPYEQYF. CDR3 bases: TGTGCCAGCAGCTCGGGACAGTGGAACCCCTACGAGCAGTACTTC.

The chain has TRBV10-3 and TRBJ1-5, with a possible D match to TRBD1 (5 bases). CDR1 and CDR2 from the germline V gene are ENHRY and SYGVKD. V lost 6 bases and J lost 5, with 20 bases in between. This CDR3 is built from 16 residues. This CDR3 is CAISDRDRDSHQPQHF. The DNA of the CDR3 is TGTGCCATCAGCGACCGGGACCGGGACTCCCATCAGCCCCAGCATTTT.

The CDR3 region has the DNA TGTGCCAGCAGTTTGATGGACAGGGATATCACTGAAGCTTTCTTT. Protein sequence: CASSLMDRDITEAFF. The chain employs TRBV28 and TRBJ1-1; 8 nucleotides align to TRBD1. V was clipped by 3 bases and J by 4 bases; unmatched bases: 7. Germline-derived CDR1 and CDR2 are MDHEN and SYDVKM. The CDR3 is 15 residues long.

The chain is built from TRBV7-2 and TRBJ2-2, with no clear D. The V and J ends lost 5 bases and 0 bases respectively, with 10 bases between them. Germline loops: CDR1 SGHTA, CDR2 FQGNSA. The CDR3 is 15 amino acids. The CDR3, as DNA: TGTGCCAGCAGCCCCCGCGGTTCGAACACCGGGGAGCTGTTTTTT. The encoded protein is CASSPRGSNTGELFF.

The CDR3 bases are TGTGCCAGCTCACCACCAGAGCGGAGGGACGAGCAGTACTTC. Translated: CASSPPERRDEQYF. The chain couples TRBV18 to TRBJ2-7; perhaps TRBD2 as D (6 bases). Trimming stripped 0 bases from V and 5 bases from J, with 11 bases between. There are 14 residues in the CDR3. CDR1 and CDR2 from the germline V gene are KGHSH and LQKENI.

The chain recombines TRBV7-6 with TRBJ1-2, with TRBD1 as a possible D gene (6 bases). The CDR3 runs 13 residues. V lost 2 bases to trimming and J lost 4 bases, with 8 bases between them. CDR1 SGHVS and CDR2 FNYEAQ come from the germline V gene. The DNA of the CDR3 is TGTGCCAGCAGCTTACAGGGGACCTATGGCTACACCTTC. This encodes CASSLQGTYGYTF.

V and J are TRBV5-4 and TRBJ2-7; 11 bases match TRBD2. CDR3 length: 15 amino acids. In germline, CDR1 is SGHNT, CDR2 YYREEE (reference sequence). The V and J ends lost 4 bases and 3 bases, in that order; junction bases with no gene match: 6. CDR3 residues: CASSRPSGGNYEQYF. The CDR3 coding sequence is TGTGCCAGCAGCCGGCCTAGCGGGGGGAACTACGAGCAGTACTTC. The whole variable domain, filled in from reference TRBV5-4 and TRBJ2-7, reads ETGVTQSPTHLIKTRGQQVTLRCSSQSGHNTVSWYQQALGQGPQFIFQYYREEENGRGNFPPRFSGLQFPNYSSELNVNALELDDSALYLCASSRPSGGNYEQYFGPGTRLTVT.

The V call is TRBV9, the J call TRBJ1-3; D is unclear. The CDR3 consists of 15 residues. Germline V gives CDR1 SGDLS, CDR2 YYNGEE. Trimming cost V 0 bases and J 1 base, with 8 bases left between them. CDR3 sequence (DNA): TGTGCCAGCAGCGTAGATGCGGTTTCTGGAAACACCATATATTTT. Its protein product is CASSVDAVSGNTIYF. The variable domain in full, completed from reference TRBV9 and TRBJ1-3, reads DSGVTQTPKHLITATGQRVTLRCSPRSGDLSVYWYQQSLDQGLQFLIQYYNGEERAKGNILERFSAQQFPDLHSELNLSSLELGDSALYFCASSVDAVSGNTIYFGEGSWLTVV.

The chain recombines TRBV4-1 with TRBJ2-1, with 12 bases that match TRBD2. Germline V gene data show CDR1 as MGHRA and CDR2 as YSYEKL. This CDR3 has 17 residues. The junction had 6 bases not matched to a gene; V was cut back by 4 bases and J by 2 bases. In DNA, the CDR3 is TGCGCCAGCAGCCCACGACTAGCGGGAGACGCCTACAATGAGCAGTTCTTC. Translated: CASSPRLAGDAYNEQFF.

CDR3: CASSSGTGDASGNTIYF. The CDR3 DNA sequence: TGTGCCAGCAGCTCCGGGACAGGGGACGCCTCTGGAAACACCATATATTTT. V usage is TRBV7-9 and J usage is TRBJ1-3; 10 bases are a match to TRBD1. In germline, CDR1 is SEHNR, CDR2 FQNEAQ (reference sequence). CDR3 size: 17 residues. V lost 4 bases and J lost 0; bases outside the gene matches: 6.

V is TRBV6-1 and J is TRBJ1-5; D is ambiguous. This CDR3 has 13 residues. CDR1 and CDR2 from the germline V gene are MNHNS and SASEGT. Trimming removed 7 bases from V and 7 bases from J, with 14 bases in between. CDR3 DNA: TGTGCCAGCACCCCGGGGATCGGGCAGCCCCAGCATTTT. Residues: CASTPGIGQPQHF.

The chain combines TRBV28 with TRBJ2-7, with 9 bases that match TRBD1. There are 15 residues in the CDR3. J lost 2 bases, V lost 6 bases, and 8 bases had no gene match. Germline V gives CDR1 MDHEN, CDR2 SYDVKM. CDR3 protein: CASRKDRGYTYEQYF. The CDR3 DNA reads TGTGCCAGCAGGAAGGACAGGGGATACACCTACGAGCAGTACTTC.

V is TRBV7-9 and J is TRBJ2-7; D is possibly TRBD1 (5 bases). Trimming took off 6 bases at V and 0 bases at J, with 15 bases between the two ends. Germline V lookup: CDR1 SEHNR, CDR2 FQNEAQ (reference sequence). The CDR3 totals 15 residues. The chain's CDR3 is CASSFTGSSSYEQYF. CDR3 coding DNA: TGTGCCAGCAGTTTTACAGGTTCGAGCTCCTACGAGCAGTACTTC.

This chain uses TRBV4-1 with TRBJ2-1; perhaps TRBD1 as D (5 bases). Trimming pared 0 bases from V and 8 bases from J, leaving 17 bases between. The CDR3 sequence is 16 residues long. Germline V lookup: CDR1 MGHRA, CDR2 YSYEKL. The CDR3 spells CASSQDRGHPEDEQFF. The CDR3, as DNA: TGCGCCAGCAGCCAAGATCGAGGACATCCAGAGGATGAGCAGTTCTTC.

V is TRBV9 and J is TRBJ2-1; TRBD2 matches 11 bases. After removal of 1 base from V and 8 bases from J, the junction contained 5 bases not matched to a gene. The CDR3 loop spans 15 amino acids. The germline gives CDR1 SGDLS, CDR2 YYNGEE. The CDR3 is CASSVLAGGLDEQFF. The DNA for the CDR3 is TGTGCCAGCAGCGTACTAGCGGGGGGTCTTGATGAGCAGTTCTTC.

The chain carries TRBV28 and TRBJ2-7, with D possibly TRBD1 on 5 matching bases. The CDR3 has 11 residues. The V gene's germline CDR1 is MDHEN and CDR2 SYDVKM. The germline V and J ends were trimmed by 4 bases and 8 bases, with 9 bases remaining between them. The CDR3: CASSSTVKQYF. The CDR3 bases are TGTGCCAGCAGTTCGACAGTAAAGCAGTACTTC.

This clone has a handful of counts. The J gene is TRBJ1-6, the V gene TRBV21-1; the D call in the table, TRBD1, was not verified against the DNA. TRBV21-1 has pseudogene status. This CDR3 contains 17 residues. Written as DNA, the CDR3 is TGTGCCAGGCCCGAGCTACGATGGGACAGAATCAATTCACCCCTCCACTTT. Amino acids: CARPELRWDRINSPLHF.

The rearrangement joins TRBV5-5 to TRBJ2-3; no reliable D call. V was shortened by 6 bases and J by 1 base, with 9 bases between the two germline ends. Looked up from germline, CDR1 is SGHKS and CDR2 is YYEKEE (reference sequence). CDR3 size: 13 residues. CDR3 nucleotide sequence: TGTGCCAGCATCAAACCGGGCACAGATACGCAGTATTTT. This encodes CASIKPGTDTQYF.

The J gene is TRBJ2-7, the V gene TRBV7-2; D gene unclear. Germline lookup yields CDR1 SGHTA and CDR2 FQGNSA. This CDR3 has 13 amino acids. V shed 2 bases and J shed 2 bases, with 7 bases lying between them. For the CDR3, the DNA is TGTGCCAGCAGCTTATTAGATACCTACGAGCAGTACTTC. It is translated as CASSLLDTYEQYF.

This CDR3 is CSVRLAGEVNEQYF. The CDR3 DNA reads TGCAGCGTTCGACTAGCGGGAGAGGTCAACGAGCAGTACTTC. J is TRBJ2-7 and V is TRBV29-1; 12 nucleotides agree with TRBD2. J lost 5 bases, V lost 5 bases, and 7 bases had no gene match. The CDR3 totals 14 residues. The V gene's germline CDR1 is SQVTM and CDR2 ANQGSEA.

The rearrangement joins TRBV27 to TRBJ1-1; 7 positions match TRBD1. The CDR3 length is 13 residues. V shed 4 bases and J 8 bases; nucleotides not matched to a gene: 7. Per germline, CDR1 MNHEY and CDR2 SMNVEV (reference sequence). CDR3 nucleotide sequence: TGTGCCAGCAGTTCCACCTTACAGGGGGAAGCTTTCTTT. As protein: CASSSTLQGEAFF.

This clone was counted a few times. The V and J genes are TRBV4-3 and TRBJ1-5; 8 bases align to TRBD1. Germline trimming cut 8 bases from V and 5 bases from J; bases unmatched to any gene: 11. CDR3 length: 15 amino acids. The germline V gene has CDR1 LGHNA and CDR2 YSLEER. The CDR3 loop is CASALQGAGDQPQHF. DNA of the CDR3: TGCGCCAGCGCCCTTCAGGGGGCAGGTGATCAGCCCCAGCATTTT.

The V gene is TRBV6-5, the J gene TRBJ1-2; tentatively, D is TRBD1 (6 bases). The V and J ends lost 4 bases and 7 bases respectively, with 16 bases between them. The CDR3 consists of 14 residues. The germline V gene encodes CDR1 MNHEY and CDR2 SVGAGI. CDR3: CASSFRDNRSGYTF. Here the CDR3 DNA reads TGTGCCAGCAGTTTCCGGGACAATCGCTCTGGCTACACCTTC.

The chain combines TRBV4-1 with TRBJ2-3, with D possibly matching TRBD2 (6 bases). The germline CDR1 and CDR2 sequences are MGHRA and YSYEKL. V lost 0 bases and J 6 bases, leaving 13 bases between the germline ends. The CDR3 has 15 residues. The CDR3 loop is CASSQELTRRDTQYF. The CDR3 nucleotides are TGCGCCAGCAGCCAAGAACTGACTAGACGGGATACGCAGTATTTT.

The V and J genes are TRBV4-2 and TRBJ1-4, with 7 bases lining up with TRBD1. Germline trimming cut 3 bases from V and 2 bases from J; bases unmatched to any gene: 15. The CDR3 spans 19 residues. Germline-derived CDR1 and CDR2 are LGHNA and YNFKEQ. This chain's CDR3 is CASSHVAYTGAITNEKLFF. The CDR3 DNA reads TGTGCCAGCAGCCATGTGGCATACACAGGGGCCATCACTAATGAAAAACTGTTTTTT.